This T cell receptor (beta chain) derives from a study of liver allograft versus peripheral blood T cells. About the study: A comparison was made between T cell receptor repertoires in transplanted livers and those in recipients' peripheral blood.

This clonotype came up many times. The antigen is not known. TCRdb called the reads again in MiXCR, with one record for every CDR3 protein. The data show around 6,600 distinct CDR3 sequences, roughly 17% seen once. CDR1 is SGHAT, CDR2 FQNNGV, per germline. The CDR3 covers 15 residues. The V gene lost 2 bases and the J gene lost 3 bases, with 14 bases spanning the gap. Study-wide results and limits: Intra-allograft T cell receptor repertoires in the liver reportedly differed from peripheral blood repertoires.

The chain is built from TRBV11-2 and TRBJ2-7, with D perhaps TRBD2 (6 bases). The origin of this receptor is a human patient who had a liver transplant. The T cells may partly be graft donor cells. CDR3 residues: CASSLNSGEHYEQYF. CDR3 coding DNA: TGTGCCAGCAGCTTAAATAGCGGTGAGCACTACGAGCAGTACTTC. Based on the CDR3 plus reference TRBV11-2 and TRBJ2-7, the full variable domain is EAGVAQSPRYKIIEKRQSVAFWCNPISGHATLYWYQQILGQGPKLLIQFQNNGVVDDSQLPKDRFSAERLKGVDSTLKIQPAKLEDSAVYLCASSLNSGEHYEQYFGPGTRLTVT.